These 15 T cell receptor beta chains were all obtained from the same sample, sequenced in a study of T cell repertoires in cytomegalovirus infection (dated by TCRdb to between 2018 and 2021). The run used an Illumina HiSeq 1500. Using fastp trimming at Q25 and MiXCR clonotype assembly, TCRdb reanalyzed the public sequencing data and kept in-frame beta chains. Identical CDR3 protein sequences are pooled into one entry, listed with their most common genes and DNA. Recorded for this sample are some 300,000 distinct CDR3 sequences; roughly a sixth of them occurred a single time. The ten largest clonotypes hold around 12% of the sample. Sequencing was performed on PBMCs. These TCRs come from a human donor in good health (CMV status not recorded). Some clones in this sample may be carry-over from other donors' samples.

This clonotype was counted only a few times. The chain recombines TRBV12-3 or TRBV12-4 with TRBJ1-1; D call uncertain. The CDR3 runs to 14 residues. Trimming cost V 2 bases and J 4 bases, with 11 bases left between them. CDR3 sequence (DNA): TGTGCCAGCAGTTTATCGGTTTCGGGCACTGAAGCTTTCTTT. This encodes CASSLSVSGTEAFF.

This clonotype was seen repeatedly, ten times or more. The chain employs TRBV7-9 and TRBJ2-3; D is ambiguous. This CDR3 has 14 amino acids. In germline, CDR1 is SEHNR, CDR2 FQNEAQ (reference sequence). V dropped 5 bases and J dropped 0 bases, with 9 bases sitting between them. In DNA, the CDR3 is TGTGCCAGCAGCCAACTATATAGCACAGATACGCAGTATTTT. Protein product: CASSQLYSTDTQYF. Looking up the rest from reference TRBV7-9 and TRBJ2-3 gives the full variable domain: DTGVSQNPRHKITKRGQNVTFRCDPISEHNRLYWYRQTLGQGPEFLTYFQNEAQLEKSRLLSDRFSAERPKGSFSTLEIQRTEQGDSAMYLCASSQLYSTDTQYFGPGTRLTVL.

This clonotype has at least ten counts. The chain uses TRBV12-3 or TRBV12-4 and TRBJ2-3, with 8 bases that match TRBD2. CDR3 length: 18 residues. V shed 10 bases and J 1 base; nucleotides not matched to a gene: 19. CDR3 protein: CATQAGLGGLVGTDTQYF. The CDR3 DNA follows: TGTGCCACCCAGGCGGGACTAGGGGGACTTGTGGGCACAGATACGCAGTATTTT.

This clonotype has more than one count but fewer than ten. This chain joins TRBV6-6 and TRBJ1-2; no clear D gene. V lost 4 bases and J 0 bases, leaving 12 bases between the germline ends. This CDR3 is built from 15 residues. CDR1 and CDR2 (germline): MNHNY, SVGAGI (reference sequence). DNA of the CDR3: TGTGCCAGCAGTTCTGCCGGGGAAGCTAACTATGGCTACACCTTC. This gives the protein CASSSAGEANYGYTF.

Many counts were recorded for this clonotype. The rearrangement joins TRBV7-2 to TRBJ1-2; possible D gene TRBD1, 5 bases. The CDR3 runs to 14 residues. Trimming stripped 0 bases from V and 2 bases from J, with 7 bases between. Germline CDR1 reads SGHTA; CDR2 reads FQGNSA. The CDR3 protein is CASSLAQGNYGYTF. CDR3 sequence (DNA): TGTGCCAGCAGCTTAGCGCAGGGAAACTATGGCTACACCTTC.

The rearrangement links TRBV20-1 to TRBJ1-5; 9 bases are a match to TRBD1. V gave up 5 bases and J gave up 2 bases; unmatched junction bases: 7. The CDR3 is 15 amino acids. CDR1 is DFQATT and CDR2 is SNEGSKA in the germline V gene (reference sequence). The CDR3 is CSAPTGGGGNQPQHF. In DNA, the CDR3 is TGCAGTGCTCCGACAGGGGGTGGGGGCAATCAGCCCCAGCATTTT.

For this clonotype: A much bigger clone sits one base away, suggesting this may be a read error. The CDR3 loop is CASTDPRQGGVLGGYTF. CDR3 nucleotides: TGTGCCAGCACCGACCCTCGACAGGGGGGCGTTCTTGGCGGCTACACCTTC. The rearrangement uses TRBV28 and TRBJ1-2; 9 positions agree with TRBD1. Per the germline V gene, CDR1 is MDHEN and CDR2 is SYDVKM. V dropped 7 bases and J dropped 8; count of bases not matched to a gene: 20. The CDR3 is 17 amino acids.

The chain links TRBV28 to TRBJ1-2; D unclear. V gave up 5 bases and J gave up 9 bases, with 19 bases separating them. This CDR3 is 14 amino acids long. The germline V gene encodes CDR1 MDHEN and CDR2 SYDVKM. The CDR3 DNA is TGTGCCAGCAGTCCGACTGGGGATTCGGGGTGCTACACCTTC. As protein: CASSPTGDSGCYTF.

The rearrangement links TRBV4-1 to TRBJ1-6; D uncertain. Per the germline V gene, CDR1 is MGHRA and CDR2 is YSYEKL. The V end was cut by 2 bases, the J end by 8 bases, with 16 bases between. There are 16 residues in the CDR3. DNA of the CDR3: TGCGCCAGCAGCCAATTGGGAGGACTGAAGGATTCACCCCTCCACTTT. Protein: CASSQLGGLKDSPLHF.

CDR3 loop: CASSLERTSGNEQFF. The CDR3 nucleotides read TGTGCCAGCAGCTTGGAACGGACTAGCGGCAATGAGCAGTTCTTC. V and J are TRBV5-4 and TRBJ2-1; 10 bases match TRBD2. This CDR3 has 15 amino acids. Germline trimming cut 0 bases from V and 6 bases from J; bases unmatched to any gene: 3. The germline CDR1 and CDR2 sequences are SGHNT and YYREEE (reference sequence).

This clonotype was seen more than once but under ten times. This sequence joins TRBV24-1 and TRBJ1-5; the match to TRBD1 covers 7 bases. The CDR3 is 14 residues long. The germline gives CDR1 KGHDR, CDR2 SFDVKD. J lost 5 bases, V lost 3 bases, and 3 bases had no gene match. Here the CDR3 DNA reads TGTGCCACCAGTGATCAAGGGGGCTATCAGCCCCAGCATTTT. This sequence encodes CATSDQGGYQPQHF.

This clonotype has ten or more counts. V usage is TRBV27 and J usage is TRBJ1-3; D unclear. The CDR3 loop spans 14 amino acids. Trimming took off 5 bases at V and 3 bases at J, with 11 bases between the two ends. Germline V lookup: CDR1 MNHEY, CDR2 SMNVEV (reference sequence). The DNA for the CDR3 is TGTGCCAGCAGTCCCCGTCCCGATGGAAACACCATATATTTT. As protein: CASSPRPDGNTIYF.

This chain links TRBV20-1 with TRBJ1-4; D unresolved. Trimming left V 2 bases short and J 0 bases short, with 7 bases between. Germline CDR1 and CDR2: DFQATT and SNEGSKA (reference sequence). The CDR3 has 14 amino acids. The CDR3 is CSARFDATNEKLFF. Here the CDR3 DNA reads TGCAGTGCTAGATTTGATGCAACTAATGAAAAACTGTTTTTT.

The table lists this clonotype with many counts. CDR3 amino acids: CASSFDRASNQPQHF. CDR3 bases: TGTGCCAGCAGCTTTGACAGGGCAAGCAATCAGCCCCAGCATTTT. This chain links TRBV5-5 with TRBJ1-5, with TRBD1 matching over 7 bases. Germline-derived CDR1 and CDR2 are SGHKS and YYEKEE (reference sequence). This CDR3 contains 15 residues. V lost 2 bases and J lost 1; bases outside the gene matches: 3.

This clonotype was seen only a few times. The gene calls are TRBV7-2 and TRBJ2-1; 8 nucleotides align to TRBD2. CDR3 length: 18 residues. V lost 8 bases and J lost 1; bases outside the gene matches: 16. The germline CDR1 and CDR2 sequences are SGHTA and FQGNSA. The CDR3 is CASLRRGGGFDSYNEQFF. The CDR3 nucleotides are TGTGCCAGCCTTCGACGGGGGGGGGGGTTTGATTCCTACAATGAGCAGTTCTTC.